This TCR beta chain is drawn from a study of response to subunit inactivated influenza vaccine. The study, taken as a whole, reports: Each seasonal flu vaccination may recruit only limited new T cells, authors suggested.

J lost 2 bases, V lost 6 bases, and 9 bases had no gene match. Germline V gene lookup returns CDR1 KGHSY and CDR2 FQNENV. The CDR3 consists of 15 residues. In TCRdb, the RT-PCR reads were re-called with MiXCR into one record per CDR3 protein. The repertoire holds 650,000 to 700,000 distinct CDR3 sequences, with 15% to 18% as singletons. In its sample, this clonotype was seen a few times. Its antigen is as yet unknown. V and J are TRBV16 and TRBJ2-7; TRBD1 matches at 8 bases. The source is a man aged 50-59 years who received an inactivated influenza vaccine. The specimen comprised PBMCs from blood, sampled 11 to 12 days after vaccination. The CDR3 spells CASSPTRGQAYEQYF. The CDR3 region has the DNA TGTGCCAGCAGTCCGACTCGGGGACAGGCCTACGAGCAGTACTTC. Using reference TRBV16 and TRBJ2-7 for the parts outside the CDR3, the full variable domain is GEEVAQTPKHLVRGEGQKAKLYCAPIKGHSYVFWYQQVLKNEFKFLISFQNENVFDETGMPKERFSAKCLPNSPCSLEIQATKLEDSAVYFCASSPTRGQAYEQYFGPGTRLTVT.